This entry lists 29 T cell receptor beta chains sequenced from one sample in a study of blood T cells in healthy people across ages. The authors ran a second PCR of about 6 to 11 cycles using a sample-barcoded 5' primer and a J-beta primer mix. TCRdb reanalysed the 5' RACE reads using MiXCR and keeps one entry per CDR3 protein. Of hundreds of thousands of distinct CDR3 sequences detected, 58% appear once; the ten largest clones hold roughly 22%. Sequenced input: blood. Every receptor here comes from a man aged 25 to 40 in good health.

This chain uses TRBV29-1 with TRBJ2-1; D might be TRBD2 (7 bases). The CDR3 is 14 amino acids. V dropped 8 bases and J dropped 5 bases, with 19 bases sitting between them. From germline, CDR1 is SQVTM and CDR2 ANQGSEA. This chain's CDR3 is CSSRGAGVNNEQFF. The CDR3, as DNA: TGCAGCTCCAGGGGTGCGGGGGTCAACAATGAGCAGTTCTTC.

This clonotype was picked up a small number of times. The V gene is TRBV29-1, the J gene TRBJ2-7, with D perhaps TRBD2 (5 bases). This CDR3 contains 11 residues. Trimming took off 6 bases at V and 3 bases at J, with 9 bases between the two ends. Germline CDR1 and CDR2: SQVTM and ANQGSEA. This CDR3 is CSVAVHYEQYF. The CDR3 DNA follows: TGCAGCGTAGCGGTCCACTACGAGCAGTACTTC.

This clonotype was found a few times. The chain couples TRBV15 to TRBJ2-5; D possibly corresponds to TRBD1 (5 bases). Looked up from germline, CDR1 is LNHNV and CDR2 is YYDKDF (reference sequence). This CDR3 spans 13 amino acids. Trimming shortened V by 5 bases and J by 5 bases, and 12 bases separated the two germline ends. CDR3 region: CATSSRTLETQYF. DNA for the CDR3: TGTGCCACCAGCTCCCGGACACTTGAGACCCAGTACTTC.

V gene TRBV20-1 combines with J gene TRBJ2-1, with D possibly being TRBD1 or TRBD2 (5 bases each). The J call may not be correct, given that the DNA end is closer to TRBJ2-7. Germline CDR1 is DFQATT and CDR2 is SNEGSKA (reference sequence). This CDR3 contains 14 residues. The CDR3 region has the DNA TGCAGTGCTTGGGGACCGGCGTCGGGCTACGAGCAGTACTTC. It codes for CSAWGPASGYEQYF.

The chain uses TRBV6-1 and TRBJ1-2, with 7 bases lining up with TRBD1. The CDR3 spans 13 residues. The trim removed 7 bases at V and 6 bases at J, leaving 8 bases unmatched. Germline CDR1 is MNHNS and CDR2 is SASEGT. Here the CDR3 reads CASKRRDRNGYTF. The CDR3 region has the DNA TGTGCCAGCAAGCGTAGGGACAGAAATGGCTACACCTTC.

The rearrangement joins TRBV13 to TRBJ2-7; D possibly corresponds to TRBD2 (5 bases). V shed 1 base and J shed 1 base, with 14 bases lying between them. The CDR3 has 16 residues. Germline V gene lookup returns CDR1 PRHDT and CDR2 FYEKMQ (reference sequence). CDR3 protein: CASSLVRFGGSYEQYF. DNA for the CDR3: TGTGCCAGCAGCTTAGTGCGCTTTGGAGGTTCCTACGAGCAGTACTTC.

This clonotype was observed a few times. This chain links TRBV7-2 with TRBJ2-3, with TRBD2 matching over 7 bases. This CDR3 has 13 residues. Trimming took 5 bases from V and 6 from J; bases not matched to a gene: 5. Looked up from germline, CDR1 is SGHTA and CDR2 is FQGNSA. Written as DNA, the CDR3 is TGTGCCAGCAGCCGGGACTACCTTGATACGCAGTATTTT. Translating gives CASSRDYLDTQYF.

The chain links TRBV29-1 to TRBJ2-4; tentative D call: TRBD2 (6 bases). The last part of the DNA fits TRBJ2-7 better; the J call may be wrong. CDR3 size: 13 residues. CDR1 SQVTM and CDR2 ANQGSEA come from the germline V gene. This CDR3 reads CTFRDLDPSEQYF. CDR3 sequence (DNA): TGCACCTTCCGGGACTTAGACCCCTCCGAGCAGTACTTC.

The chain couples TRBV15 to TRBJ1-5, with D perhaps matching TRBD1 (5 bases). Germline-derived CDR1 and CDR2 are LNHNV and YYDKDF (reference sequence). This CDR3 spans 17 amino acids. Deletions cut 0 bases from V and 8 bases from J, with 20 bases between. The CDR3 sequence: CATSRDVLGGRNKPQHF. CDR3 nucleotides: TGTGCCACCAGCAGAGACGTCCTTGGGGGGAGAAATAAGCCCCAGCATTTT.

This chain uses TRBV29-1 with TRBJ1-2, with D perhaps TRBD1 (6 bases). The germline V and J ends were trimmed by 6 bases and 7 bases, with 21 bases remaining between them. Germline V gives CDR1 SQVTM, CDR2 ANQGSEA. The CDR3 has 14 residues. The CDR3 DNA sequence: TGCAGCGTCCCATTAGGACAGTGGGCGGGTGGCTACACCTTC. Its protein product is CSVPLGQWAGGYTF.

The table lists this clonotype with many counts. The chain recombines TRBV5-1 with TRBJ1-1, with D possibly being TRBD1 (5 bases). The V end lost 4 bases, the J end lost 6 bases, and 13 bases lay between the germline ends. The CDR3 has 13 residues. The V gene's germline CDR1 is SGHRS and CDR2 YFSETQ. The CDR3 is CASSPHGGSEAFF. In DNA, the CDR3 is TGCGCCAGCAGCCCCCACGGGGGGTCTGAAGCTTTCTTT. Combining the CDR3 with reference TRBV5-1 and TRBJ1-1 gives the whole variable domain KAGVTQTPRYLIKTRGQQVTLSCSPISGHRSVSWYQQTPGQGLQFLFEYFSETQRNKGNFPGRFSGRQFSNSRSEMNVSTLELGDSALYLCASSPHGGSEAFFGQGTRLTVV.

The chain joins TRBV2 to TRBJ1-2; D not resolved. The CDR3 length is 11 residues. With 0 bases removed from V and 10 bases from J, the gap between germline ends came to 6 bases. Germline CDR1 SNHLY, CDR2 FYNNEI. The CDR3 reads CASSEAGFYTF. The CDR3 DNA reads as TGTGCCAGCAGTGAAGCGGGCTTCTACACCTTC.

This clonotype occurred a few times. The chain employs TRBV29-1 and TRBJ2-7; 8 nucleotides match TRBD1. Germline lookup yields CDR1 SQVTM and CDR2 ANQGSEA. The CDR3 runs to 12 residues. V lost 7 bases, J lost 3 bases, and 5 bases stayed unmatched. DNA of the CDR3: TGCAGCGCCGGGACAGGACTCTACGAGCAGTACTTC. It translates to CSAGTGLYEQYF.

The rearrangement links TRBV6-5 to TRBJ1-2; D unclear. V gave up 4 bases and J gave up 6 bases, with 9 bases separating them. Looked up from germline, CDR1 is MNHEY and CDR2 is SVGAGI. The length of the CDR3 is 12 residues. In nucleotides, the CDR3 is TGTGCCAGCAGTTCTCGGACTCATGGCTACACCTTC. It specifies CASSSRTHGYTF.

V gene TRBV7-6 combines with J gene TRBJ2-3, with TRBD1 identical over 7 bases. The CDR3 loop spans 13 amino acids. The germline gives CDR1 SGHVS, CDR2 FNYEAQ. Trimming took 5 bases from V and 6 from J; bases not matched to a gene: 5. The CDR3 bases are TGTGCCAGCAGCCAACAGGGGCCGGATACGCAGTATTTT. This encodes CASSQQGPDTQYF.

This CDR3 reads CSARVFGLEKETQYF. CDR3 sequence (DNA): TGCAGTGCTAGAGTTTTCGGACTTGAAAAAGAGACTCAGTACTTC. V and J are TRBV20-1 and TRBJ2-7; the D gene is possibly TRBD2 (5 bases). The V gene lost 1 base and the J gene lost 10 bases, with 23 bases spanning the gap. The germline V gene encodes CDR1 DFQATT and CDR2 SNEGSKA (reference sequence). The CDR3 sequence is 15 residues long.

The DNA of the CDR3 is TGTGCCATCCCCACCGAGTGGGGTGGCTACACCTTC. It is translated as CAIPTEWGGYTF. This chain joins TRBV10-3 and TRBJ1-2; D unresolved. V was cut by 8 bases and J by 7 bases, with 14 bases left in between. There are 12 residues in the CDR3. Looked up from germline, CDR1 is ENHRY and CDR2 is SYGVKD.

This clonotype was found once. The chain combines TRBV7-2 with TRBJ2-7; the D gene is possibly TRBD2 (7 bases). TRBJ2-5 explains the end of the DNA better; the J call may be wrong. This CDR3 contains 14 residues. Germline values: CDR1 SGHTA, CDR2 FQGNSA. CDR3 residues: CASSLWGGPETQYF. The CDR3 region has the DNA TGTGCCAGCAGCTTATGGGGGGGGCCTGAGACCCAGTACTTC.

The rearrangement links TRBV9 to TRBJ2-7; the match to TRBD2 covers 8 bases. CDR1 and CDR2 from the germline V gene are SGDLS and YYNGEE. With V trimmed by 3 bases and J by 0 bases, 2 bases remained unmatched. The length of the CDR3 is 14 residues. The CDR3 DNA reads TGTGCCAGCAGCGACGGGGGGGACTCCTACGAGCAGTACTTC. Translating gives CASSDGGDSYEQYF.

Only a few counts were recorded for this clonotype. The CDR3 is CASSLVGGGEPQHF. For the CDR3, the DNA is TGTGCCAGCAGCTTAGTGGGGGGTGGGGAGCCCCAGCATTTT. V usage is TRBV7-2 and J usage is TRBJ1-5; perhaps TRBD1 as D (5 bases). Trimming took off 1 base at V and 8 bases at J, with 12 bases between the two ends. The CDR3 is 14 residues long. Germline CDR1 is SGHTA and CDR2 is FQGNSA.

The chain couples TRBV29-1 to TRBJ2-1; 7 positions agree with TRBD2. CDR3 size: 13 residues. Germline values: CDR1 SQVTM, CDR2 ANQGSEA. Unmatched junction bases numbered 5, after V lost 4 bases and J lost 5 bases. The CDR3 is CSVVSGANNEQFF. CDR3 bases: TGCAGCGTTGTCAGCGGGGCAAACAATGAGCAGTTCTTC.

The chain couples TRBV12-3 or TRBV12-4 to TRBJ2-7; the match to TRBD1 covers 9 bases. V gave up 5 bases and J gave up 3 bases; unmatched junction bases: 5. CDR3 length equals 14 residues. This CDR3 is CASSEDRGGYEQYF. The CDR3 bases are TGTGCCAGCAGTGAGGACAGGGGCGGCTACGAGCAGTACTTC.

This clonotype has more than one count but fewer than ten. The chain recombines TRBV9 with TRBJ2-5; no definite D call. The CDR3 is 13 residues long. The ends were cut back, 4 bases at V and 3 bases at J, with 10 bases in the middle. CDR1 SGDLS and CDR2 YYNGEE come from the germline V gene. CDR3 coding DNA: TGTGCCAGCAGCTCCGGGTTAGAAGAGACCCAGTACTTC. Translated: CASSSGLEETQYF.

The sample holds a few counts of this clonotype. The V and J genes are TRBV18 and TRBJ2-4; D perhaps matches TRBD1 (5 bases). The V end was cut by 5 bases, the J end by 2 bases, with 7 bases between. CDR3 size: 13 residues. CDR1 and CDR2 (germline): KGHSH, LQKENI. CDR3 region: CASSRGTKNIQYF. CDR3 nucleotides: TGTGCCAGCTCAAGGGGAACCAAAAACATTCAGTACTTC. Complete variable domain (other parts from reference TRBV18 and TRBJ2-4): NAGVMQNPRHLVRRRGQEARLRCSPMKGHSHVYWYRQLPEEGLKFMVYLQKENIIDESGMPKERFSAEFPKEGPSILRIQQVVRGDSAAYFCASSRGTKNIQYFGAGTRLSVL.

This sequence joins TRBV20-1 and TRBJ2-7, with 11 nucleotides matching TRBD2. CDR3 length: 14 residues. Unmatched junction bases numbered 7, after V lost 5 bases and J lost 4 bases. CDR1 is DFQATT, CDR2 SNEGSKA, per germline (reference sequence). CDR3 DNA: TGCAGTGCTTGGGGACTAGCGGCACATTACGAGCAGTACTTC. It is translated as CSAWGLAAHYEQYF.

The J gene is TRBJ1-2, the V gene TRBV20-1; D remains unclear. Trimming took off 5 bases at V and 6 bases at J, with 16 bases between the two ends. CDR3 size: 13 residues. Germline lookup yields CDR1 DFQATT and CDR2 SNEGSKA (reference sequence). The CDR3 DNA is TGCAGTGCTCCCCCCACCGACGGTAATGGCTACACCTTC. This codes for CSAPPTDGNGYTF.

J is TRBJ2-5 and V is TRBV7-2, with D perhaps matching TRBD2 (5 bases). The CDR3 runs 15 residues. CDR1 is SGHTA and CDR2 is FQGNSA in the germline V gene. Trimming pared 1 base from V and 1 base from J, leaving 10 bases between. Here the CDR3 DNA reads TGTGCCAGCAGCTTAGTAGCGAACCCCCAAGAGACCCAGTACTTC. Translated, it gives CASSLVANPQETQYF.

This clonotype was recorded a few times. This chain uses TRBV19 with TRBJ2-7; 12 bases match TRBD2. The junction had 9 bases not matched to a gene; V was cut back by 5 bases and J by 7 bases. Looked up from germline, CDR1 is LNHDA and CDR2 is SQIVND (reference sequence). The CDR3 sequence is 15 residues long. The CDR3 loop reads CASSATSGRSEEQYF. CDR3 sequence (DNA): TGTGCCAGTAGTGCGACTAGCGGGAGATCGGAAGAGCAGTACTTC.

This clonotype was seen more than once but under ten times. CDR3 DNA sequence: TGCGCCAGCAGACCGACCGGGACAGGGTATGAAAAACTGTTTTTT. Amino acid sequence: CASRPTGTGYEKLFF. The chain links TRBV5-1 to TRBJ1-4, with 9 bases matching TRBD1. Per germline, CDR1 SGHRS and CDR2 YFSETQ. CDR3 length equals 15 residues. J was trimmed by 6 bases and V by 5 bases; bases with no gene match: 8.